The TCR beta chain described here comes from a study of blood T cell repertoires in COVID-19. Looking at the study overall: COVID-19 samples collected from the United States, Italy and Spain covered acute and convalescent phases. From T cells, B-cell-depleted T cells, or PBMCs came the material, which was cDNA or gDNA.

Authors' processing steps: Estimates of nucleated cell counts were drawn from the amplification of reference gene primers. The assay was immunoSEQ multiplex PCR, and TCRdb's table has in-frame clones only and misses some. That table furnishes V, J and clone size, whereas the DNA furnished D and trimming. The data show tens of thousands of clones, with around 88% seen just once and 15% to 20% held by the top ten. Germline CDR1 MGHDK, CDR2 SYGVNS. With V trimmed by 5 bases and J by 5 bases, 4 bases remained unmatched. The CDR3 is 14 residues long. In this sample, this clone turned up a few times. This sequence joins TRBV25-1 and TRBJ2-1; TRBD2 matches 9 bases. Sequencing was performed on peripheral blood. The clonotype originates from a woman of 80 years or more with acute or convalescent COVID-19. CDR3 amino acids: CASSIASGNNEQFF. CDR3 nucleotide sequence: TGTGCCAGCAGTATCGCTAGCGGGAACAATGAGCAGTTCTTC.